Each of the 14 T cell receptor beta chains below was sequenced from the same sample in a study of control samples from healthy donors and cancer patients. Method: immunoSEQ multiplex PCR; TCRdb's copy keeps in-frame clones and lacks some. The top ten hold under 4% of the sample, which has about 94,000 clones, 90% seen once. Sequencing was done on a sample of blood. The receptors derive from a woman younger than 30 in good health.

The genes are TRBV2 and TRBJ1-1; a weak D match, TRBD1 (6 bases). CDR1 and CDR2 (germline): SNHLY, FYNNEI. The CDR3 loop spans 17 amino acids. V lost 7 bases and J lost 3, with 24 bases in between. In nucleotides, the CDR3 is TGTGCCAGCACCCTCTCCGGGACACACATCAAGGACACTGAAGCTTTCTTT. This gives the protein CASTLSGTHIKDTEAFF.

This clone was observed a single time. V is TRBV11-2 and J is TRBJ1-1; unclear D gene. The germline V gene encodes CDR1 SGHAT and CDR2 FQNNGV. The length of the CDR3 is 14 residues. Trimming cost V 4 bases and J 4 bases, with 13 bases left between them. The CDR3 DNA follows: TGTGCCAGCAGCTCGGGCCGGCTGAGCACTGAAGCTTTCTTT. This translates into CASSSGRLSTEAFF.

Worth noting for this clone: The same CDR3 arises from other DNA sequences in this sample as well. The rearrangement uses TRBV6-1 and TRBJ2-5; 12 bases agree with TRBD2. Losses at the gene ends were 2 bases for V and 2 bases for J; bases not matched to a gene: 0. The CDR3 extends over 15 amino acids. CDR1 and CDR2 (germline): MNHNS, SASEGT. In nucleotides, the CDR3 is TGTGCCAGCAGTGAACTAGCGGGGGGGCAAGAGACCCAGTACTTC. This translates into CASSELAGGQETQYF.

This chain uses TRBV6-5 with TRBJ2-1; weak D call: TRBD1 (6 bases). Per germline, CDR1 MNHEY and CDR2 SVGAGI. This CDR3 contains 12 residues. V lost 6 bases and J lost 8, with 11 bases in between. The CDR3 loop is CASRIQGDEQFF. CDR3 coding DNA: TGTGCCAGCAGAATACAGGGAGATGAGCAGTTCTTC.

The chain links TRBV11-2 to TRBJ1-1; D gene unclear. Germline V gives CDR1 SGHAT, CDR2 FQNNGV. CDR3 length: 18 amino acids. Trimming shortened V by 3 bases and J by 3 bases, and 23 bases separated the two germline ends. For the CDR3, the DNA is TGTGCCAGCAGCTTGCGGAGACGGACTGTGGCCCGAGACACTGAAGCTTTCTTT. Encoded protein: CASSLRRRTVARDTEAFF.

This chain links TRBV6-7 with TRBJ2-7, with D unclear. TRBV6-7 is annotated as an ORF whose role is uncertain. Trimming removed 5 bases at V and 2 bases at J, with 25 bases between. CDR3 length equals 18 residues. The CDR3 coding sequence is TGTGCCAGCAGTGGCACCCACCTTCCGTCCCCATTTCCCTACGAGCAGTACTTC. Encoded protein: CASSGTHLPSPFPYEQYF.

This chain uses TRBV5-6 with TRBJ1-2; 10 bases are shared with TRBD1. V lost 2 bases, J lost 2 bases, and 3 bases stayed unmatched. The CDR3 is 15 residues long. Germline CDR1 is SGHDT and CDR2 is YYEEEE. The CDR3 DNA reads TGTGCCAGCAGCTTAGGGACAGGGGTGAACTATGGCTACACCTTC. This gives the protein CASSLGTGVNYGYTF.

This rearrangement joins TRBV27 to TRBJ2-7; no clear D gene. Trimming left V 3 bases short and J 0 bases short, with 15 bases between. Germline V gene data show CDR1 as MNHEY and CDR2 as SMNVEV (reference sequence). CDR3 length: 16 amino acids. The CDR3 here is CASSFQPGPSSYEQYF. In DNA, the CDR3 is TGTGCCAGCAGTTTCCAACCGGGCCCCAGCTCCTACGAGCAGTACTTC.

V usage is TRBV4-1 and J usage is TRBJ2-1; D is perhaps TRBD2 (5 bases). CDR3 length: 13 amino acids. CDR1 is MGHRA and CDR2 is YSYEKL in the germline V gene. V was clipped by 4 bases and J by 8 bases, with 12 bases between them. The CDR3 sequence is CASSPRLAYEQFF. In nucleotides, the CDR3 is TGCGCCAGCAGCCCCCGGCTAGCCTATGAGCAGTTCTTC.

The chain couples TRBV7-7 to TRBJ1-5; 10 nucleotides agree with TRBD1. CDR1 and CDR2 from the germline V gene are SSHAT and FNYEAQ (reference sequence). The CDR3 has 20 residues. Germline trimming cut 3 bases from V and 3 bases from J; bases unmatched to any gene: 17. The CDR3 coding sequence is TGTGCCAGCAGCTTGATGTTCCGGGACAGGGGATTCGTAAACAATCAGCCCCAGCATTTT. Its translation is CASSLMFRDRGFVNNQPQHF.

The V gene is TRBV7-9, the J gene TRBJ2-5, with D tentatively TRBD1 (5 bases). The CDR3 runs 11 residues. CDR1 SEHNR and CDR2 FQNEAQ come from the germline V gene (reference sequence). V was pared by 5 bases and J by 4 bases, with 5 bases between. The DNA of the CDR3 is TGTGCCAGCAGCAGGGGAGAGACCCAGTACTTC. Translating gives CASSRGETQYF.

The chain couples TRBV5-4 to TRBJ1-5, with D uncertain. The germline V gene encodes CDR1 SGHNT and CDR2 YYREEE (reference sequence). The CDR3 runs to 12 residues. V lost 2 bases to trimming and J lost 4 bases, with 4 bases between them. CDR3 sequence reads: CASSFGNQPQHF. The CDR3 DNA sequence: TGTGCCAGCAGCTTCGGAAATCAGCCCCAGCATTTT.

The V and J genes are TRBV7-9 and TRBJ2-3; D uncertain. This CDR3 region has 11 residues. Germline V CDR1 and CDR2: SEHNR, FQNEAQ (reference sequence). Trimming shortened V by 7 bases and J by 2 bases, and 4 bases separated the two germline ends. The CDR3 nucleotides are TGTGCCAGCACGAACACAGATACGCAGTATTTT. Its protein product is CASTNTDTQYF.

The chain is built from TRBV4-1 and TRBJ1-6; D not resolved. CDR1 and CDR2 from the germline V gene are MGHRA and YSYEKL. V shed 1 base and J shed 0 bases, with 7 bases lying between them. This CDR3 has 16 amino acids. The DNA of the CDR3 is TGCGCCAGCAGCCAAGCGCCGAGCTCCTATAATTCACCCCTCCACTTT. Protein sequence: CASSQAPSSYNSPLHF.